This TCR beta chain stems from a study of T cell changes during pregnancy in multiple sclerosis. Trimming removed 5 bases from V and 4 bases from J, with 15 bases in between. The CDR3 runs 15 residues. Germline lookup yields CDR1 SNHLY and CDR2 FYNNEI. Profiling relied on immunoSEQ multiplex PCR, and the TCRdb table lists in-frame clones only, not all of them. This sample has about 83,000 clones, with about 95% found just once. This sequence originates from a female donor with multiple sclerosis, enrolled in a pregnancy study. This chain connects TRBV2 to TRBJ1-5; TRBD1 might be the D (6 bases). Sequencing was performed on peripheral blood, taken in the second trimester of pregnancy. The CDR3 spells CASSRGGGANQPQHF. The CDR3 nucleotides are TGTGCCAGCAGTAGGGGCGGGGGGGCAAATCAGCCCCAGCATTTT.